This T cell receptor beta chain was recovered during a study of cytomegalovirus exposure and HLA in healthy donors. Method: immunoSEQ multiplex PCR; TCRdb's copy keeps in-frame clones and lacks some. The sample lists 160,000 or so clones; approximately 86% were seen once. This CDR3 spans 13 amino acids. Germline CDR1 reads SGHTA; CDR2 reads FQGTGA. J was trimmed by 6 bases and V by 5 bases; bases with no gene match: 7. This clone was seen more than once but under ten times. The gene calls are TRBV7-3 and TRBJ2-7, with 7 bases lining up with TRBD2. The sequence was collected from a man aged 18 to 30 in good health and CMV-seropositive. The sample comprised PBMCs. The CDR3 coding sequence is TGTGCCAGCAGCCCGGGCGTAGCGGGCGAGCAGTACTTC. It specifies CASSPGVAGEQYF. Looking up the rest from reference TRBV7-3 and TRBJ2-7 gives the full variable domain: GAGVSQTPSNKVTEKGKYVELRCDPISGHTALYWYRQSLGQGPEFLIYFQGTGAADDSGLPNDRFFAVRPEGSVSTLKIQRTERGDSAVYLCASSPGVAGEQYFGPGTRLTVT.